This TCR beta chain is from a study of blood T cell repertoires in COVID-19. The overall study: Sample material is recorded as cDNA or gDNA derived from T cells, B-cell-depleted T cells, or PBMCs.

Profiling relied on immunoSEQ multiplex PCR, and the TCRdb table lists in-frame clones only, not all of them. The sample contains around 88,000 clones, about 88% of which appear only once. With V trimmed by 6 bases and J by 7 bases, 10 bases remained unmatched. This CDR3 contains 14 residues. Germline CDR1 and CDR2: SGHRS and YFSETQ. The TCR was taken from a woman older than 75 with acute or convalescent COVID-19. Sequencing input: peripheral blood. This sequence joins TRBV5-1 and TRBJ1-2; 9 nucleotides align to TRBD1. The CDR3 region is CASTTTGGETGYTF. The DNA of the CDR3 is TGCGCCAGCACAACAACAGGGGGCGAGACTGGCTACACCTTC. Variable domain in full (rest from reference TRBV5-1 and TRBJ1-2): KAGVTQTPRYLIKTRGQQVTLSCSPISGHRSVSWYQQTPGQGLQFLFEYFSETQRNKGNFPGRFSGRQFSNSRSEMNVSTLELGDSALYLCASTTTGGETGYTFGSGTRLTVV.